A selection of T cell receptor beta chains follows, all from one sample in a study of blood T cell repertoires in COVID-19. Sequenced by immunoSEQ multiplex PCR; TCRdb stores in-frame clones only, minus some. Here the sample spans under 250,000 clones, 80% to 85% being singletons. Sequenced input: peripheral blood. Receptors were obtained from a woman between 35 and 50 years old who had recovered from COVID-19. Each CDR3 is given with its conserved first and last residue. A D gene is named only where the DNA matches it firmly. Clone size, where shown, is once, few, many, or a class for clones that have expanded.

v_gene	abundance	j_gene	d_gene	CDR3aa	CDR3nt
TRBV5-6	once	TRBJ1-3	-	CASSLRGTAGGNTIYF	TGTGCCAGCAGCTTGAGGGGGACCGCGGGTGGAAACACCATATATTTT
TRBV2	-	TRBJ1-3	-	CASSENGSGNTIYF	TGTGCCAGCAGTGAGAACGGCTCTGGAAACACCATATATTTT
TRBV7-3	-	TRBJ2-1	-	CASSRQSSYNEQFF	TGTGCCAGCAGCCGACAGAGCTCCTACAATGAGCAGTTCTTC
TRBV14	-	TRBJ2-2	TRBD1	CASSPGQVFGGELFF	TGTGCCAGCAGTCCGGGACAGGTGTTTGGTGGGGAGCTGTTTTTT
TRBV4-1	-	TRBJ2-5	TRBD2	CASSQVAGGPPETQYF	TGCGCCAGCAGCCAAGTAGCGGGGGGGCCCCCCGAGACCCAGTACTTC
TRBV2	-	TRBJ2-6	-	CASHRSSGANVLTF	TGTGCCAGCCACAGGAGCTCTGGGGCCAACGTCCTGACTTTC
TRBV5-1	-	TRBJ2-1	-	CASSLVGASYNEQFF	TGCGCCAGCAGCTTGGTAGGGGCATCCTACAATGAGCAGTTCTTC
TRBV28	few	TRBJ1-1	TRBD1	CASSSGQVSQAFF	TGTGCCAGCAGCTCAGGACAGGTTTCACAGGCTTTCTTT
TRBV4-1	-	TRBJ2-7	TRBD1	CASSQPGTGTYEQYF	TGCGCCAGCAGCCAACCCGGGACAGGGACCTACGAGCAGTACTTC
TRBV9	-	TRBJ1-3	-	CASSPQGNTIYF	TGTGCCAGCAGCCCCCAGGGAAACACCATATATTTT
TRBV5-1	-	TRBJ2-5	-	CASSLAPGKETQYF	TGCGCCAGCAGCTTGGCGCCCGGGAAAGAGACCCAGTACTTC
TRBV11-3	-	TRBJ2-5	TRBD2	CASRVSGGPRGTQYF	TGTGCCAGCAGAGTAAGCGGGGGGCCCCGTGGGACCCAGTACTTC
TRBV7-2	-	TRBJ2-3	-	CASSLRWDTYGDTQYF	TGTGCCAGCAGCTTAAGATGGGACACCTATGGGGATACGCAGTATTTT
TRBV18	-	TRBJ1-1	-	CASSQLTGVVNTEAFF	TGTGCCAGCTCGCAATTGACCGGGGTGGTTAACACTGAAGCTTTCTTT
TRBV20-1	-	TRBJ2-3	-	CSAASVDTQYF	TGCAGTGCTGCCTCGGTGGATACGCAGTATTTT
TRBV30	-	TRBJ1-6	-	CAWSSLTGFVSPLHF	TGTGCCTGGTCTTCCTTAACAGGGTTCGTTTCACCCCTCCACTTT
TRBV7-2	-	TRBJ2-7	TRBD1	CASSLAGGTGLYEQYF	TGTGCCAGCAGCTTAGCAGGCGGGACAGGGCTTTACGAGCAGTACTTC
TRBV18	-	TRBJ1-2	-	CASSPTTVDGYTF	TGTGCCAGCTCACCTACGACAGTGGATGGCTACACCTTC
TRBV30	-	TRBJ1-5	-	CAWSHTGNQPQHF	TGTGCCTGGAGCCATACTGGCAATCAGCCCCAGCATTTT
TRBV20-1	-	TRBJ1-2	-	CSASTGGGGYTF	TGCAGTGCTAGTACCGGGGGTGGTGGCTACACCTTC
TRBV6-5	once	TRBJ2-1	TRBD2	CASSPGTSVNNEQFF	TGTGCCAGCAGTCCCGGGACTAGCGTCAACAATGAGCAGTTCTTC
TRBV4-1	-	TRBJ2-7	TRBD1	CASSLTDRAYEQYF	TGCGCCAGCAGCCTCACGGACAGGGCCTACGAGCAGTACTTC
TRBV12-2	-	TRBJ2-7	-	CASRRDRGAYEQYF	TGTGCAAGTCGCCGCGACAGGGGGGCCTACGAGCAGTACTTC
TRBV28	-	TRBJ1-2	TRBD1	CASSSQGVGGYTF	TGTGCCAGCAGTTCACAGGGGGTGGGAGGCTACACCTTC
TRBV7-6	few	TRBJ1-1	TRBD1	CASSRDRVGNTEAFF	TGTGCCAGCAGCCGCGACAGGGTTGGGAACACTGAAGCTTTCTTT
TRBV3-1/TRBV3-2	-	TRBJ1-1	TRBD1	CASSRKGQGGTEAFF	TGTGCCAGCAGCCGAAAAGGACAGGGAGGCACTGAAGCTTTCTTT
TRBV19	-	TRBJ1-3	TRBD1	CASSVPGQPISGNTIYF	TGTGCCAGTAGTGTACCGGGACAGCCCATCTCTGGAAACACCATATATTTT